This TCR beta chain originates from a study of shared clonotypes between healthy human individuals. In the study overall: CD4 naive and memory got three plates each, CD8 naive two, CD8 memory one. Study-wide results and limits: Rarefaction curves obtained for sorted subsets showed sequencing incomplete despite large depth.

The naive CD8 subset, CD45RO-negative cells positively selected for CCR7, excluded terminally differentiated effector memory CD45RA+ cells. A remark on this clone: What it recognizes is unknown. This CDR3 is also generated by other DNA sequences in the sample.

The authors ran the assay at deep level. Every immunoSEQ plate was one replicate of a subset's evenly spread DNA. Sequencing used immunoSEQ multiplex PCR; TCRdb keeps in-frame clones, though not all of them. The sample lists more than 2 million clones, roughly 95% seen once, with 0.9% to 1.3% in the top ten. Trimming took off 3 bases at V and 0 bases at J, with 5 bases between the two ends. The germline V gene has CDR1 MNHNS and CDR2 SASEGT. The CDR3 totals 13 residues. The genes are TRBV6-1 and TRBJ1-1; D unresolved. The specimen sequenced was naive CD8+ T cells sorted from blood. The clonotype originates from a man aged 18 to 30 in good health. The CDR3 region has the DNA TGTGCCAGCAGTGATTACATGAACACTGAAGCTTTCTTT. This sequence encodes CASSDYMNTEAFF.